This TCR beta chain was sequenced in a study of shared clonotypes between healthy human individuals. CDR1 and CDR2 from the germline V gene are MNHEY and SVGAGI. Trimming cost V 4 bases and J 1 base, with 8 bases left between them. The CDR3 is made up of 15 amino acids. CD45RA-negative memory and CD45RA+ naive subsets were split from the CD4+ cells. As to this clone: Its cognate antigen is unknown.

The method was immunoSEQ multiplex PCR; TCRdb's version includes in-frame clones alone and lacks a portion of them. Among about 1 million clones listed, about 75% were seen once. Study-wide findings and caveats: Though the depth was large, rarefaction showed that sorted-subset sequencing was incomplete. Memory subsets generally showed lower estimated richness than naive subsets. Sharing across a few donors was seen in roughly 5.2% of naive CD4 clonotypes.

The TCR was taken from a man between 18 and 35 years old in good health. The chain has TRBV6-5 and TRBJ1-6; D gene uncertain. Specimen: memory CD4+ T cells sorted from blood. The sample's subset: CD45RA-negative fraction. The CDR3 spells CASSFRLSYNSPLHF. The CDR3 DNA reads as TGTGCCAGCAGTTTCCGACTGTCCTATAATTCACCCCTCCACTTT.